This T cell receptor beta chain was found in a study of technical replicates of blood from a few donors. Produced via immunoSEQ multiplex PCR; TCRdb's table is partial and in-frame only. Counted here are tens of thousands of clones, approximately 90% occurring once; the ten biggest clones make up roughly 0.27%. The CDR3 runs 13 residues. V was trimmed by 4 bases and J by 1 base, leaving 8 bases between them. Germline V gene lookup returns CDR1 SGHNT and CDR2 YYREEE (reference sequence). This clone has a handful of counts. The material sequenced was T cells isolated from PBMCs. This sequence joins TRBV5-4 and TRBJ1-2, with D tentatively TRBD1 (5 bases). The source of this sequence is a human donor in good health. This CDR3 is CASSPDSNYGYTF. As DNA, the CDR3 is TGTGCCAGCAGCCCTGACAGTAACTATGGCTACACCTTC.